The T cell receptor (beta chain) under discussion was sequenced for a study of multiple sclerosis patients with progressive multifocal leukoencephalopathy. Sequencing was at survey level. This table comes from immunoSEQ multiplex PCR, and its TCRdb copy is limited to in-frame clones, with some not included. Found here are roughly 32,000 clones, about 88% of them singletons; the top ten hold roughly 3.1%. Time point here: time of PML onset. Prior interferon beta treatment was universal, and the PML patients were all female. T3 refers to blood collected at the onset of PML. The CDR3 has 15 amino acids. Germline V gene data show CDR1 as LNHDA and CDR2 as SQIVND (reference sequence). Trimming pared 1 base from V and 2 bases from J, leaving 12 bases between.

The sequence was obtained from a human donor with progressive multifocal leukoencephalopathy. The V call is TRBV19, the J call TRBJ2-7; the D is unclear. The material sequenced was PBMCs, taken from a patient treated with natalizumab. CDR3 nucleotide sequence: TGTGCCAGTAGTATAGGGTCTATGGGCCCCTACGAGCAGTACTTC. Its translation: CASSIGSMGPYEQYF. The full variable domain, completed using reference TRBV19 and TRBJ2-7, is DGGITQSPKYLFRKEGQNVTLSCEQNLNHDAMYWYRQDPGQGLRLIYYSQIVNDFQKGDIAEGYSVSREKKESFPLTVTSAQKNPTAFYLCASSIGSMGPYEQYFGPGTRLTVT.